These 22 T cell receptor beta chains were all obtained from the same sample, sequenced in a study of blood T cell repertoires in COVID-19. Libraries were prepared by immunoSEQ multiplex PCR; TCRdb keeps only in-frame clonotypes and omits some of them. This sample yields about 81,000 clones, of which 91% are seen a single time; over 1.5% belongs to the top ten. Sequenced input: peripheral blood. The origin of the receptors is a woman aged 45-65 years in a cohort sampled during active COVID-19.

The chain joins TRBV9 to TRBJ2-2; D uncertain. The CDR3 consists of 12 residues. V lost 2 bases to trimming and J lost 4 bases, with 3 bases between them. Looked up from germline, CDR1 is SGDLS and CDR2 is YYNGEE. CDR3 protein: CASSVFTGELFF. The CDR3 DNA reads as TGTGCCAGCAGCGTCTTCACCGGGGAGCTGTTTTTT.

This chain links TRBV9 with TRBJ2-5, with a possible D match to TRBD1 (6 bases). The CDR3 has 14 amino acids. The germline gives CDR1 SGDLS, CDR2 YYNGEE. V dropped 2 bases and J dropped 1 base, with 9 bases sitting between them. CDR3: CASSVGASQETQYF. The CDR3 nucleotides read TGTGCCAGCAGCGTGGGGGCCAGCCAAGAGACCCAGTACTTC.

This clone has only one observation. The chain links TRBV5-5 to TRBJ2-7; no reliable D call. This CDR3 is 14 amino acids long. With 0 bases removed from V and 2 bases from J, the gap between germline ends came to 9 bases. Germline V gene sequence: CDR1 SGHKS, CDR2 YYEKEE (reference sequence). CDR3 sequence: CASSLGALPYEQYF. The DNA for the CDR3 is TGTGCCAGCAGCTTGGGGGCTTTACCCTACGAGCAGTACTTC.

This chain links TRBV6-5 with TRBJ2-1; 12 bases map to TRBD2. The CDR3 consists of 14 residues. The ends lost 10 bases at V and 6 bases at J; junction bases unmatched: 7. The germline V gene has CDR1 MNHEY and CDR2 SVGAGI. The DNA for the CDR3 is TGTGCCACCCATCTAGCGGGAGGGCCCAATGAGCAGTTCTTC. Translated: CATHLAGGPNEQFF.

This chain connects TRBV7-9 to TRBJ2-4, with a possible D match to TRBD2 (5 bases). Per the germline V gene, CDR1 is SEHNR and CDR2 is FQNEAQ (reference sequence). CDR3 length equals 16 residues. V was cut by 3 bases and J by 0 bases, with 12 bases left in between. The DNA of the CDR3 is TGTGCCAGCAGCTTGTTCCGGGAACTAGCCAAAAACATTCAGTACTTC. This encodes CASSLFRELAKNIQYF.

This chain joins TRBV4-2 and TRBJ2-1, with 11 bases matching TRBD2. The CDR3 spans 17 residues. In germline, CDR1 is LGHNA, CDR2 YNFKEQ. The J segment lost 5 bases and the V segment lost 3 bases, leaving 9 bases of the junction unmatched. For the CDR3, the DNA is TGTGCCAGCAGCCATAGGCCTAGCGGGGGGCCGAACAATGAGCAGTTCTTC. It codes for CASSHRPSGGPNNEQFF.

This rearrangement joins TRBV28 to TRBJ2-1; 10 bases agree with TRBD2. The length of the CDR3 is 17 residues. With V trimmed by 5 bases and J by 9 bases, 16 bases remained unmatched. Germline V lookup: CDR1 MDHEN, CDR2 SYDVKM. CDR3: CASSPSWGSAGGAEQFF. Here the CDR3 DNA reads TGTGCCAGCAGTCCCTCATGGGGCTCAGCGGGAGGGGCTGAGCAGTTCTTC.

The chain uses TRBV6-6 and TRBJ1-3, with D tentatively TRBD1 (5 bases). The germline V gene has CDR1 MNHNY and CDR2 SVGAGI (reference sequence). Between the trimmed V and J ends, which lost 5 bases and 0 bases, there was a span of 20 bases. This CDR3 contains 18 residues. For the CDR3, the DNA is TGTGCCAGCAGTCTAATGGGGGGTCCTGCCTTCTCTGGAAACACCATATATTTT. It codes for CASSLMGGPAFSGNTIYF.

The chain has TRBV9 and TRBJ1-6, with D uncertain. Germline V lookup: CDR1 SGDLS, CDR2 YYNGEE. V lost 0 bases and J lost 8, with 6 bases in between. CDR3 length equals 13 residues. The CDR3 reads CASSVERDSPLHF. The CDR3 bases are TGTGCCAGCAGCGTAGAGCGGGATTCACCCCTCCACTTT.

The CDR3 DNA reads TGTGCCAGCAGTTCGGGACTTACCGGGGAGCTGTTTTTT. It is translated as CASSSGLTGELFF. The J gene is TRBJ2-2, the V gene TRBV13; the D gene is possibly TRBD2 (6 bases). Germline values: CDR1 PRHDT, CDR2 FYEKMQ (reference sequence). Deletions cut 6 bases from V and 5 bases from J, with 10 bases between. The CDR3 consists of 13 residues.

The gene calls are TRBV29-1 and TRBJ2-3, with 13 positions matching TRBD2. The germline CDR1 and CDR2 sequences are SQVTM and ANQGSEA. The CDR3 is 15 residues long. The trim removed 3 bases at V and 2 bases at J, leaving 2 bases unmatched. CDR3 amino acids: CSVDGTSGATDTQYF. The DNA for the CDR3 is TGCAGCGTTGATGGGACTAGCGGGGCCACAGATACGCAGTATTTT.

The chain links TRBV7-8 to TRBJ1-3, with 7 bases identical to TRBD1. Germline trimming cut 0 bases from V and 3 bases from J; bases unmatched to any gene: 11. The CDR3 totals 18 residues. In germline, CDR1 is SGHVS, CDR2 FQNEAQ. CDR3 in amino acids: CASSLAGGQILHGNTIYF. The CDR3 DNA reads TGTGCCAGCAGCTTAGCGGGGGGACAGATTCTTCATGGAAACACCATATATTTT.

The chain joins TRBV21-1 to TRBJ2-7; the D segment call TRBD2 is taken from the table without a DNA check. TRBV21-1 is assigned pseudogene status. This CDR3 has 13 amino acids. This chain's CDR3 is CASSKRLFWEQYF. CDR3 in DNA: TGTGCCAGCAGCAAACGTCTATTTTGGGAGCAGTACTTC.

The gene calls are TRBV19 and TRBJ2-1; TRBD2 agrees at 10 bases. Trimming cost V 1 base and J 3 bases; bases outside gene matches: 3. The CDR3 is 16 residues long. The V gene's germline CDR1 is LNHDA and CDR2 SQIVND (reference sequence). In DNA, the CDR3 is TGTGCCAGTAGTATAGGATTAGCGGGAGGCTACAATGAGCAGTTCTTC. Translation: CASSIGLAGGYNEQFF.

V usage is TRBV6-5 and J usage is TRBJ1-1, with D unclear. V lost 2 bases, J lost 0 bases, and 4 bases lay in between. The CDR3 contains 13 residues. Germline V gene data show CDR1 as MNHEY and CDR2 as SVGAGI. The CDR3 here is CASSYRVNTEAFF. CDR3 sequence (DNA): TGTGCCAGCAGTTACCGGGTGAACACTGAAGCTTTCTTT.

The chain carries TRBV6-5 and TRBJ2-1; D may be TRBD2 (6 bases). CDR1 is MNHEY and CDR2 is SVGAGI in the germline V gene. The CDR3 length is 14 residues. V dropped 2 bases and J dropped 10 bases, with 15 bases sitting between them. In nucleotides, the CDR3 is TGTGCCAGCAGTTACGCGGGACTCTCCAGGGAGCAGTTCTTC. Protein product: CASSYAGLSREQFF.

The rearrangement joins TRBV2 to TRBJ1-2, with D possibly being TRBD1 (5 bases). The CDR3 extends over 17 amino acids. V lost 0 bases and J 3 bases, leaving 17 bases between the germline ends. CDR1 SNHLY and CDR2 FYNNEI come from the germline V gene. CDR3 residues: CASSEANFAGPDYGYTF. The CDR3 region has the DNA TGTGCCAGCAGTGAAGCGAATTTCGCAGGGCCCGACTATGGCTACACCTTC.

The chain links TRBV7-3 to TRBJ1-5; D is possibly TRBD1 (6 bases). Germline assignment: CDR1 SGHTA and CDR2 FQGTGA. V was trimmed by 8 bases and J by 6 bases, leaving 14 bases between them. There are 13 residues in the CDR3. CDR3 nucleotide sequence: TGTGCCAGCGCGGGGGGCAACGGTCAGCCCCAGCATTTT. Translated: CASAGGNGQPQHF.

The chain joins TRBV25-1 to TRBJ2-1, with 11 bases fitting TRBD2. CDR1 and CDR2 from the germline V gene are MGHDK and SYGVNS. The CDR3 totals 18 residues. V lost 1 base to trimming and J lost 3 bases; unmatched junction nucleotides: 8. In nucleotides, the CDR3 is TGTGCCAGCAGTGAATCGGGAATAGCGGGGGGGAACTACAATGAGCAGTTCTTC. This codes for CASSESGIAGGNYNEQFF. The whole variable domain, filled in from reference TRBV25-1 and TRBJ2-1, reads EADIYQTPRYLVIGTGKKITLECSQTMGHDKMYWYQQDPGMELHLIHYSYGVNSTEKGDLSSESTVSRIRTEHFPLTLESARPSHTSQYLCASSESGIAGGNYNEQFFGPGTRLTVL.

This sequence joins TRBV28 and TRBJ1-3; TRBD1 aligns across 7 bases. The CDR3 extends over 15 amino acids. Trimming at V came to 6 bases and at J to 0 bases, leaving 5 bases not matched to a gene. Germline V gives CDR1 MDHEN, CDR2 SYDVKM. The CDR3 reads CASSNGQDSGNTIYF. CDR3 DNA: TGTGCCAGCAGCAACGGACAGGACTCTGGAAACACCATATATTTT.

The chain links TRBV10-3 to TRBJ1-2; 8 bases fit TRBD1. The trim removed 0 bases at V and 8 bases at J, leaving 5 bases unmatched. The V gene's germline CDR1 is ENHRY and CDR2 SYGVKD. CDR3 length: 14 residues. CDR3 in DNA: TGTGCCATCAGTGAGTCCCCAGGGGGCGGCGGCTACACCTTC. Protein: CAISESPGGGGYTF.

This clone is a singleton in its sample. The germline gene is not matched at one end of the junction; a read error may be the cause. The rearrangement uses TRBV7-2 and TRBJ1-2, with 8 bases lining up with TRBD1. CDR1 SGHTA and CDR2 FQGNSA come from the germline V gene. The CDR3 runs to 15 residues. Here the CDR3 DNA reads TGTGCCAGCAGCCCCGGCCCATGGCAGGGGGCGCCCCTTCCCTTC. It is translated as CASSPGPWQGAPLPF.